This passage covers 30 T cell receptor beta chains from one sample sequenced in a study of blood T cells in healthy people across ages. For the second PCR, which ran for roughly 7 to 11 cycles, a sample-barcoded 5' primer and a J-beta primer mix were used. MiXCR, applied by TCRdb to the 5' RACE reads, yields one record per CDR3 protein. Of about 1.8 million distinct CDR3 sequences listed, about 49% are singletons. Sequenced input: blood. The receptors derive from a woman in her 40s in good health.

The CDR3 DNA reads as TGTGCCAGCAGCCCCCACGACGGATACAATGAGCAGTACTTC. Amino acid sequence: CASSPHDGYNEQYF. J is TRBJ2-1 and V is TRBV9; no reliable D call. The DNA end is a closer match to TRBJ2-7, so the J assignment may be wrong. The germline gives CDR1 SGDLS, CDR2 YYNGEE. The CDR3 runs 14 residues.

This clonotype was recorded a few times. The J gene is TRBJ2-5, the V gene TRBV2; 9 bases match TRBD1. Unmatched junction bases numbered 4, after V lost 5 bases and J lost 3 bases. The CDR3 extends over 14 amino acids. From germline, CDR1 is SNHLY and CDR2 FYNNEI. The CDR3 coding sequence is TGTGCCAGCAGTACACAGGGGGCGAAAGAGACCCAGTACTTC. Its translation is CASSTQGAKETQYF.

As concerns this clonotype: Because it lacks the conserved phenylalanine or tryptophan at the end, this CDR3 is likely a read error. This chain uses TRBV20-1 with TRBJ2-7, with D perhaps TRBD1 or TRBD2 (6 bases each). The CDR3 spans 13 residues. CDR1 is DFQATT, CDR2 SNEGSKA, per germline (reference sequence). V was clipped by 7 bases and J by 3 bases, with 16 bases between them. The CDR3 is CSGVGGPGYEQYL. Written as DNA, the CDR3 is TGCAGTGGTGTAGGGGGGCCGGGCTACGAGCAGTACCTC.

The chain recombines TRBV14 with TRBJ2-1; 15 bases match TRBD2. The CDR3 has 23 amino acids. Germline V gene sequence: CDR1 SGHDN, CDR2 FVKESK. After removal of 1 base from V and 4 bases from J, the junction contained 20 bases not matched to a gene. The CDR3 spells CASSQGTGKPGLAGGFVYNEQFF. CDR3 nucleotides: TGTGCCAGCAGCCAAGGTACAGGAAAGCCGGGACTAGCGGGGGGCTTCGTTTACAATGAGCAGTTCTTC.

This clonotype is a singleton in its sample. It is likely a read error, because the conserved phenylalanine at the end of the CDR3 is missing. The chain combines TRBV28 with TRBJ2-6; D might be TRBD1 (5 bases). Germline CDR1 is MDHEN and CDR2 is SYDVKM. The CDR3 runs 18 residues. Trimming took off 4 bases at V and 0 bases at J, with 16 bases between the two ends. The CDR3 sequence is CASSSAGRAISGANVLTP. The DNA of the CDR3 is TGTGCCAGCAGTTCCGCCGGCAGGGCAATCTCTGGGGCCAACGTCCTGACTCCC.

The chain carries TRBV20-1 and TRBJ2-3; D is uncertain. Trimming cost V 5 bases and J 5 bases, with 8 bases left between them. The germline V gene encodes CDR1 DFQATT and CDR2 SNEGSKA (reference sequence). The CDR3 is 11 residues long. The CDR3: CSAPVGDTQYF. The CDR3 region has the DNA TGCAGTGCTCCAGTTGGAGATACGCAGTATTTT.

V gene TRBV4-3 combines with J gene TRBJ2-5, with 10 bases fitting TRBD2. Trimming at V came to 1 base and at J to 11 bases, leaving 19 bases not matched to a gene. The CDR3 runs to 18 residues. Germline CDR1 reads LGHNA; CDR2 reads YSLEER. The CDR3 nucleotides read TGCGCCAGCAGCCAAGGAACCTCGGGTAGCGGGGGGTACAATGAGCAGTACTTC. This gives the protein CASSQGTSGSGGYNEQYF.

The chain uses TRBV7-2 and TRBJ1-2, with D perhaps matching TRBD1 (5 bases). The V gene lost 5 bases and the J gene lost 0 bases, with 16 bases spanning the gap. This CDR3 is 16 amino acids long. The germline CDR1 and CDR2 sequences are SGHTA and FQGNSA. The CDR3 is CASSPGGTEANYGYTF. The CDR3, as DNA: TGTGCCAGCAGCCCGGGGGGAACTGAAGCTAACTATGGCTACACCTTC.

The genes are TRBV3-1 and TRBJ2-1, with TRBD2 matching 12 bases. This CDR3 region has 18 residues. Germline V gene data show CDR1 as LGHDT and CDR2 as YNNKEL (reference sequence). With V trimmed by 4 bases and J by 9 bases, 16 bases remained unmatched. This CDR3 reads CASSLRPGLAGRGSEQFF. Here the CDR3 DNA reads TGTGCCAGCAGCCTGCGTCCCGGACTAGCGGGGAGGGGCAGTGAGCAGTTCTTC.

CDR3 DNA: TGCAGTGCTAGAGACACTACAGGGAGTACTGGAAACACCATATATTTT. This sequence encodes CSARDTTGSTGNTIYF. The chain employs TRBV20-1 and TRBJ1-3, with a possible D match to TRBD1 (6 bases). CDR3 length equals 16 residues. Germline CDR1 is DFQATT and CDR2 is SNEGSKA (reference sequence). V shed 0 bases and J shed 2 bases, with 14 bases lying between them.

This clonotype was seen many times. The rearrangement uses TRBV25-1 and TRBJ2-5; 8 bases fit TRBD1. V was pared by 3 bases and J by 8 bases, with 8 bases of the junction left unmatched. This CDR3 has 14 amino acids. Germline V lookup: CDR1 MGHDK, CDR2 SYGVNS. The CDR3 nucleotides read TGTGCCAGCAGTGATCGGACAGGGTTCCTTACCCAGTACTTC. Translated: CASSDRTGFLTQYF.

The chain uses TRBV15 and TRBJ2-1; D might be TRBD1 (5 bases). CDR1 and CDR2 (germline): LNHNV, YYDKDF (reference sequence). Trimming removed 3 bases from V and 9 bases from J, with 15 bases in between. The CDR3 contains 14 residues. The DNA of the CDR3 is TGTGCCACCAGCAGGGAGACACAGGCACGTGAGCAGTTCTTC. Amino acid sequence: CATSRETQAREQFF. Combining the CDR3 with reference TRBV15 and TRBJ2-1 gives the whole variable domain DAMVIQNPRYQVTQFGKPVTLSCSQTLNHNVMYWYQQKSSQAPKLLFHYYDKDFNNEADTPDNFQSRRPNTSFCFLDIRSPGLGDTAMYLCATSRETQAREQFFGPGTRLTVL.

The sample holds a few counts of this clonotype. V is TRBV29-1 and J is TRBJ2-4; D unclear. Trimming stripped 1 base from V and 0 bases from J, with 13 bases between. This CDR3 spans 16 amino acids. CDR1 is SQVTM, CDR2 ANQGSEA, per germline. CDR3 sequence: CSVEGSYGLAKNIQYF. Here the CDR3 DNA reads TGCAGCGTTGAAGGGTCCTATGGGCTAGCCAAAAACATTCAGTACTTC.

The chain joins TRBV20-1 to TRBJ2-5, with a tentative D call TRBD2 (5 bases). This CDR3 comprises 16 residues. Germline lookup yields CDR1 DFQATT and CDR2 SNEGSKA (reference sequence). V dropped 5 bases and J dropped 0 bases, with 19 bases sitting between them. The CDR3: CSALNLAYLYQETQYF. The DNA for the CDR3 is TGCAGTGCTCTAAATCTAGCCTACCTGTACCAAGAGACCCAGTACTTC.

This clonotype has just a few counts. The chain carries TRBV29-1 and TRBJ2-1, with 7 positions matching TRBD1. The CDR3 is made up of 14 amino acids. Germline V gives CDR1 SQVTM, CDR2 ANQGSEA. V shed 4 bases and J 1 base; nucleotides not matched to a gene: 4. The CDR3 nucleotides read TGCAGCGTTGCAGGGGGTCGGTCCTACAATGAGCAGTTCTTC. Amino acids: CSVAGGRSYNEQFF.

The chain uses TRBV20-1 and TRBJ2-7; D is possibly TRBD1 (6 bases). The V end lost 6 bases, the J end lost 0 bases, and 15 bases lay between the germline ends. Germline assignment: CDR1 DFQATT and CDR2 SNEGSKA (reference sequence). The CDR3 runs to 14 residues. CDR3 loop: CSALGQRFSYEQYF. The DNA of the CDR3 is TGCAGTGCGCTCGGACAGCGCTTCTCCTACGAGCAGTACTTC.

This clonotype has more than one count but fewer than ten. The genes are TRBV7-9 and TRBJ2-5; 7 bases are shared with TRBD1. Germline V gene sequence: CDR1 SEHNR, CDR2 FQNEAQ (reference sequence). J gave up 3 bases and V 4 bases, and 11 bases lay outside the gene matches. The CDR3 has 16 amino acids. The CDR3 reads CASSSPPTGLEETQYF. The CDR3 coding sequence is TGTGCCAGCAGCTCGCCCCCGACAGGGTTGGAAGAGACCCAGTACTTC.

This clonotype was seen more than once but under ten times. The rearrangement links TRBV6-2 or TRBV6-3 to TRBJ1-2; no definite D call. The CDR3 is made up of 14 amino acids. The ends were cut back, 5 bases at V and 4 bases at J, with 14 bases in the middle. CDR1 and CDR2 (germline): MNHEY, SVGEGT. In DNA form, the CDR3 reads TGTGCCAGCAGTCAGGACGGTGCCCTCTATGGCTACACCTTC. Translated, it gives CASSQDGALYGYTF.

CDR3 DNA: TGTGCCAGCAGCTTCGGGACGTCTTTATCCTACGAGCAGTACTTC. It codes for CASSFGTSLSYEQYF. The chain recombines TRBV6-6 with TRBJ2-7; D is perhaps TRBD1 or TRBD2 (5 bases each). CDR1 is MNHNY, CDR2 SVGAGI, per germline (reference sequence). This CDR3 is 15 amino acids long. Trimming shortened V by 6 bases and J by 1 base, and 16 bases separated the two germline ends.

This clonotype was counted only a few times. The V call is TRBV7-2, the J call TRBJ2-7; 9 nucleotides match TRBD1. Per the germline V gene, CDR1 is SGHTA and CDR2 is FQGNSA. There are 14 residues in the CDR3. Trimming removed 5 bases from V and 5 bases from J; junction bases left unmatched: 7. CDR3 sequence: CASSQDRGWNEQYF. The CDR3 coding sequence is TGTGCCAGCAGCCAAGACAGGGGGTGGAACGAGCAGTACTTC.

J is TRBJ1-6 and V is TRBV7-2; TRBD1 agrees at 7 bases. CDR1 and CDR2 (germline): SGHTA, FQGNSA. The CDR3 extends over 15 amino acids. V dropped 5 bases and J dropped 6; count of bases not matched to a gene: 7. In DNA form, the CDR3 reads TGTGCCAGCAGCCCTAGAGGGACAGTTAATTCACCCCTCCACTTT. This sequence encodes CASSPRGTVNSPLHF.

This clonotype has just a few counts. CDR3 bases: TGTGCCAGCAGCACGCCGCGAGGGGCGCGGAATACGCAGTATTTT. Translation: CASSTPRGARNTQYF. The rearrangement links TRBV5-6 to TRBJ2-3; D is perhaps TRBD1 or TRBD2 (5 bases each). This CDR3 is 15 amino acids long. V gave up 4 bases and J gave up 7 bases, with 19 bases separating them. The germline CDR1 and CDR2 sequences are SGHDT and YYEEEE.

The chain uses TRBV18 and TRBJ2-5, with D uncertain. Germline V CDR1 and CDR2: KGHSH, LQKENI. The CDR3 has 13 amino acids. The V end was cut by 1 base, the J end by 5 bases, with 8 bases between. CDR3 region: CASSPLERETQYF. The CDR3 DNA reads TGTGCCAGCTCACCACTGGAGAGGGAGACCCAGTACTTC.

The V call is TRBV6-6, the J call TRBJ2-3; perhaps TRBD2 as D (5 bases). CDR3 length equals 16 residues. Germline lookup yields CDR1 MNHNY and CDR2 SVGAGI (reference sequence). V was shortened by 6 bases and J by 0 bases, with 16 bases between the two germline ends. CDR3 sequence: CASSPRVGESTDTQYF. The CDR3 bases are TGTGCCAGCAGCCCTCGCGTTGGGGAGAGCACAGATACGCAGTATTTT.

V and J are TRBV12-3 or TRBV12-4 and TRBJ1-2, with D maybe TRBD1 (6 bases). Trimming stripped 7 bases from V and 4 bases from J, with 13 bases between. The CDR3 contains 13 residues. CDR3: CASIGGRGYGYTF. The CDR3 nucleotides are TGTGCCAGCATAGGGGGGAGAGGCTATGGCTACACCTTC.

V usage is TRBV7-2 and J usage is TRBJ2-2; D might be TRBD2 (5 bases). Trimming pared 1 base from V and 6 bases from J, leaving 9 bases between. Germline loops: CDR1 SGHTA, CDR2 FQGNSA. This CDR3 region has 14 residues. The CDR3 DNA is TGTGCCAGCAGCTTAGAGGGCGGGTCCGGGGAGCTGTTTTTT. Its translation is CASSLEGGSGELFF.

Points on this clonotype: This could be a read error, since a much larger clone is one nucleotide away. The CDR3 DNA sequence: TGCGCCAGCACCCCGGGACTAGCGGGCTTAGGGACGCAGTATTTT. Protein product: CASTPGLAGLGTQYF. The rearrangement uses TRBV4-1 and TRBJ2-3; 12 bases are a match to TRBD2. The V gene's germline CDR1 is MGHRA and CDR2 YSYEKL. Trimming at V came to 7 bases and at J to 9 bases, leaving 11 bases not matched to a gene. The length of the CDR3 is 15 residues.

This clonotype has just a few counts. CDR3 sequence reads: CSADTPTYNEQFF. The DNA for the CDR3 is TGCAGCGCCGACACGCCGACCTACAATGAGCAGTTCTTC. The V gene is TRBV29-1, the J gene TRBJ2-1; unclear D gene. The germline V gene encodes CDR1 SQVTM and CDR2 ANQGSEA. CDR3 size: 13 residues. The V end was cut by 7 bases, the J end by 2 bases, with 12 bases between.

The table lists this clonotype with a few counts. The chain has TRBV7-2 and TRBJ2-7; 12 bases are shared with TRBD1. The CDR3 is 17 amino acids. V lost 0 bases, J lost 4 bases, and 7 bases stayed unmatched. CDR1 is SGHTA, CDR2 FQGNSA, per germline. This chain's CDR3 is CASSLAHWGQGAYEQYF. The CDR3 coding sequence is TGTGCCAGCAGCTTAGCGCATTGGGGACAGGGGGCGTACGAGCAGTACTTC.

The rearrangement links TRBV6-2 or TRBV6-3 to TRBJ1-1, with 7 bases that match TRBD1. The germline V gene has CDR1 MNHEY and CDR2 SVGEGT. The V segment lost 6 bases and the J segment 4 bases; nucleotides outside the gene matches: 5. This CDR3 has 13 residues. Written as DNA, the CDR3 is TGTGCCAGCAGGACAGGGTACGGCACTGAAGCTTTCTTT. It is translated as CASRTGYGTEAFF.